Following are 27 T cell receptor beta chains from one sample sequenced in a study of beta chain features in type 1 diabetes. Study-level findings and limits: Among all four CD4+ subsets, Type 1 diabetes patients had TCRB CDR3s that were moderately but significantly shorter.

What was sequenced were expressed TCRB transcripts, since all of the isolated RNA had been reverse transcribed. Assay: immunoSEQ multiplex PCR; the TCRdb copy retains only in-frame clones and omits some. The sample lists hundreds of thousands of clones, roughly 13% occurring once. No antigen has been identified for these receptors. Sample: naive CD4+ T cells from blood. These TCRs come from a young man with type 1 diabetes.

The sample holds a few counts of this clone. The chain couples TRBV4-2 to TRBJ1-1; D unclear. Trimming took 0 bases from V and 2 from J, leaving 7 bases between them. The CDR3 extends over 14 amino acids. CDR1 is LGHNA and CDR2 is YNFKEQ in the germline V gene. Written as DNA, the CDR3 is TGTGCCAGCAGCCAAGATGTGGAAAACACTGAAGCTTTCTTT. Its translation: CASSQDVENTEAFF.

The chain employs TRBV6-6 and TRBJ2-7; tentative D call: TRBD2 (6 bases). CDR1 and CDR2 (germline): MNHNY, SVGAGI (reference sequence). The CDR3 has 13 residues. V lost 7 bases, J lost 0 bases, and 10 bases lay in between. The CDR3 coding sequence is TGTGCCAGCAATGGGGGGACCTCCTACGAGCAGTACTTC. As protein: CASNGGTSYEQYF.

This chain uses TRBV9 with TRBJ1-2; D is possibly TRBD1 (5 bases). Trimming shortened V by 0 bases and J by 4 bases, and 10 bases separated the two germline ends. The germline CDR1 and CDR2 sequences are SGDLS and YYNGEE. The CDR3 loop spans 14 amino acids. CDR3 coding DNA: TGTGCCAGCAGCGTAGTGTCAGGGCCCTATGGCTACACCTTC. Protein product: CASSVVSGPYGYTF.

CDR3 sequence: CATSRDGGNTEAFF. The CDR3 coding sequence is TGTGCCACCAGCAGAGATGGGGGGAACACTGAAGCTTTCTTT. The chain links TRBV15 to TRBJ1-1; a weak D match, TRBD1 (5 bases). The CDR3 is 14 residues long. Between the trimmed V and J ends, which lost 0 bases and 1 base, there was a span of 6 bases. Germline V gives CDR1 LNHNV, CDR2 YYDKDF (reference sequence).

This clone was counted only a few times. This rearrangement joins TRBV25-1 to TRBJ1-4; 10 positions match TRBD1. Germline V gives CDR1 MGHDK, CDR2 SYGVNS. Losses at the gene ends were 5 bases for V and 7 bases for J; bases not matched to a gene: 4. The CDR3 runs to 14 residues. CDR3 in DNA: TGTGCCAGCAGTTCGACAGGGGGCTTTGAAAAACTGTTTTTT. Amino acid sequence: CASSSTGGFEKLFF.

The sample holds a few counts of this clone. CDR3 amino acids: CASSWRDSTNEQFF. The CDR3 nucleotides are TGTGCCAGCAGTTGGAGGGACTCGACTAATGAGCAGTTCTTC. This chain connects TRBV6-6 to TRBJ2-1; tentative D call: TRBD2 (6 bases). The CDR3 runs 14 residues. Germline lookup yields CDR1 MNHNY and CDR2 SVGAGI (reference sequence). V lost 4 bases, J lost 7 bases, and 14 bases lay in between.

CDR3 nucleotide sequence: TGCGCCAGCAGCTTCCCAGGGGGGGCTGAATCGGACTACGAGCAGTACTTC. This translates into CASSFPGGAESDYEQYF. The chain uses TRBV5-1 and TRBJ2-7; possibly TRBD1 or TRBD2 for D (7 bases each). Germline CDR1 is SGHRS and CDR2 is YFSETQ. V lost 2 bases and J lost 3, with 21 bases in between. The CDR3 is 17 amino acids.

This clone was observed a few times. The V gene is TRBV30, the J gene TRBJ2-7, with 8 bases identical to TRBD1. The CDR3 length is 13 residues. Germline V lookup: CDR1 GTSNPN, CDR2 SVGIG (reference sequence). V was clipped by 3 bases and J by 3 bases; unmatched bases: 4. Here the CDR3 reads CAWRAGQGYEQYF. Written as DNA, the CDR3 is TGTGCCTGGAGGGCCGGACAGGGCTACGAGCAGTACTTC.

This clone was seen more than once but under ten times. The J gene is TRBJ1-2, the V gene TRBV30, with a possible D match to TRBD1 (6 bases). CDR1 GTSNPN and CDR2 SVGIG come from the germline V gene (reference sequence). V gave up 4 bases and J gave up 8 bases, with 14 bases separating them. The CDR3 is made up of 12 amino acids. The CDR3 region has the DNA TGTGCCTGGAACTCGGGGGGCCCCGGCTACACCTTC. Its translation is CAWNSGGPGYTF.

J is TRBJ1-2 and V is TRBV4-1, with TRBD1 identical over 7 bases. Germline-derived CDR1 and CDR2 are MGHRA and YSYEKL. The CDR3 sequence is 15 residues long. J gave up 8 bases and V 0 bases, and 9 bases lay outside the gene matches. In nucleotides, the CDR3 is TGCGCCAGCAGCCAAGATGGTTGGCAGGGGGTAGGCTACACCTTC. This codes for CASSQDGWQGVGYTF.

This clone has a handful of counts. The V and J genes are TRBV30 and TRBJ2-7; weak D call: TRBD1 (5 bases). CDR1 and CDR2 (germline): GTSNPN, SVGIG (reference sequence). The CDR3 contains 12 residues. V was pared by 4 bases and J by 5 bases, with 12 bases between. The CDR3 nucleotides are TGTGCCTGGATGCCAGGGCACAACGAGCAGTACTTC. Translating it yields CAWMPGHNEQYF.

This clone has a handful of counts. This chain connects TRBV29-1 to TRBJ2-5; D ambiguous. The J call is in doubt because the DNA end fits TRBJ2-7 better. CDR1 SQVTM and CDR2 ANQGSEA come from the germline V gene. The CDR3 has 12 residues. The CDR3 region has the DNA TGCAGCGTTGGGTCCCTTTCCTACGAGCAGTACTTC. Translation gives CSVGSLSYEQYF.

This clone has more than one count but fewer than ten. The rearrangement uses TRBV29-1 and TRBJ1-2, with D possibly being TRBD1 (5 bases). Germline CDR1 SQVTM, CDR2 ANQGSEA. The CDR3 consists of 13 residues. V shed 6 bases and J shed 4 bases, with 15 bases lying between them. CDR3: CSVYPDSSYGYTF. CDR3 nucleotides: TGCAGCGTCTACCCAGACAGTTCCTATGGCTACACCTTC.

A few counts support this clone. The chain recombines TRBV30 with TRBJ2-5, with a tentative D call TRBD2 (5 bases). This CDR3 contains 15 residues. Trimming shortened V by 1 base and J by 1 base, and 13 bases separated the two germline ends. Germline CDR1 GTSNPN, CDR2 SVGIG (reference sequence). CDR3 nucleotides: TGTGCCTGGAGTGGGGAGAACCTCTCCCAAGAGACCCAGTACTTC. Translation: CAWSGENLSQETQYF. Full variable domain (remainder filled in from reference TRBV30 and TRBJ2-5): SQTIHQWPATLVQPVGSPLSLECTVEGTSNPNLYWYRQAAGRGLQLLFYSVGIGQISSEVPQNLSASRPQDRQFILSSKKLLLSDSGFYLCAWSGENLSQETQYFGPGTRLLVL.

This clone has a handful of counts. The chain carries TRBV27 and TRBJ2-2; 9 bases agree with TRBD2. The germline V gene encodes CDR1 MNHEY and CDR2 SMNVEV (reference sequence). This CDR3 comprises 17 residues. V lost 3 bases and J lost 5; bases outside the gene matches: 10. In nucleotides, the CDR3 is TGTGCCAGCAGTTTGAGTTCGGCGGGGGGGCGAACCGGGGAGCTGTTTTTT. This encodes CASSLSSAGGRTGELFF.

This chain links TRBV28 with TRBJ2-7; no reliable D call. Germline CDR1 MDHEN, CDR2 SYDVKM. There are 10 residues in the CDR3. Trimming took 8 bases from V and 3 from J, leaving 5 bases between them. This CDR3 is CASGNYEQYF. In DNA form, the CDR3 reads TGTGCCAGCGGGAACTACGAGCAGTACTTC.

V gene TRBV14 combines with J gene TRBJ1-2; 9 nucleotides align to TRBD1. Germline CDR1 SGHDN, CDR2 FVKESK. V was clipped by 5 bases and J by 2 bases; unmatched bases: 6. The CDR3 spans 15 residues. The DNA for the CDR3 is TGTGCCAGCAGCACCACAGGGGGCGAGAACTATGGCTACACCTTC. It specifies CASSTTGGENYGYTF.

The chain is built from TRBV10-2 and TRBJ2-1; no reliable D call. The V end lost 5 bases, the J end lost 4 bases, and 3 bases lay between the germline ends. The germline V gene encodes CDR1 WSHSY and CDR2 SAAADI. The CDR3 has 11 amino acids. CDR3 coding DNA: TGCGCCAGCAGTCAGTACAATGAGCAGTTCTTC. Translating it yields CASSQYNEQFF.

This clone has just a few counts. V gene TRBV30 combines with J gene TRBJ2-7, with 8 bases identical to TRBD2. The CDR3 runs to 16 residues. The junction had 8 bases not matched to a gene; V was cut back by 1 base and J by 0 bases. CDR1 and CDR2 from the germline V gene are GTSNPN and SVGIG (reference sequence). For the CDR3, the DNA is TGTGCCTGGAGTGGAGTAGCGGGGATCAACTCCTACGAGCAGTACTTC. It translates to CAWSGVAGINSYEQYF.

The chain combines TRBV6-5 with TRBJ2-1; D is ambiguous. The CDR3 length is 11 residues. CDR1 is MNHEY, CDR2 SVGAGI, per germline. Trimming pared 6 bases from V and 5 bases from J, leaving 5 bases between. CDR3 region: CASRTNNEQFF. The CDR3 bases are TGTGCCAGCAGAACTAACAATGAGCAGTTCTTC.

This chain connects TRBV7-3 to TRBJ2-3; 9 nucleotides line up with TRBD2. The CDR3 is 15 amino acids. The trim removed 6 bases at V and 4 bases at J, leaving 8 bases unmatched. Germline lookup yields CDR1 SGHTA and CDR2 FQGTGA. The CDR3 region is CASRESGGSPDTQYF. The CDR3 DNA is TGTGCCAGCAGGGAAAGCGGGGGGTCACCAGATACGCAGTATTTT.

This clone showed up just a few times. This chain links TRBV5-1 with TRBJ2-5, with 14 bases matching TRBD2. This CDR3 spans 17 amino acids. The ends lost 2 bases at V and 5 bases at J; junction bases unmatched: 8. Germline V CDR1 and CDR2: SGHRS, YFSETQ. CDR3 protein: CASSFAQGTSGGETQYF. CDR3 nucleotides: TGCGCCAGCAGCTTTGCCCAGGGGACTAGCGGGGGTGAGACCCAGTACTTC.

This chain connects TRBV19 to TRBJ2-7; TRBD1 agrees at 9 bases. Germline V gene lookup returns CDR1 LNHDA and CDR2 SQIVND (reference sequence). The CDR3 is 12 residues long. CDR3 region: CAAGTGIYEQYF. The DNA of the CDR3 is TGTGCTGCCGGGACAGGGATCTACGAGCAGTACTTC.

This clone was recorded a few times. This chain joins TRBV6-5 and TRBJ1-2; 7 bases map to TRBD1. V dropped 5 bases and J dropped 7; count of bases not matched to a gene: 10. Germline V gene lookup returns CDR1 MNHEY and CDR2 SVGAGI. The CDR3 is 14 amino acids. For the CDR3, the DNA is TGTGCCAGCAGTGAAGTAGGGACAGTCGGTGGCTACACCTTC. Its translation: CASSEVGTVGGYTF.

This clone was seen a few times. The chain has TRBV18 and TRBJ1-1; 9 nucleotides agree with TRBD1. This CDR3 is built from 15 residues. V gave up 3 bases and J gave up 1 base; unmatched junction bases: 3. Germline V gene data show CDR1 as KGHSH and CDR2 as LQKENI. The CDR3 sequence: CASSPRTGENTEAFF. DNA for the CDR3: TGTGCCAGCTCACCTCGGACAGGGGAGAACACTGAAGCTTTCTTT.

This clone was observed a handful of times. The same CDR3 can be traced to other DNA sequences in this sample. This chain links TRBV28 with TRBJ2-7; 10 bases match TRBD1. Trimming at V came to 3 bases and at J to 4 bases, leaving 6 bases not matched to a gene. The CDR3 has 15 amino acids. Germline CDR1 is MDHEN and CDR2 is SYDVKM. CDR3 coding DNA: TGTGCCAGCAGTTTTGGGGGGACAGGGGCGTACGAGCAGTACTTC. Encoded protein: CASSFGGTGAYEQYF.

Comments on this clone: Other nucleotide sequences in the sample specify the same CDR3. The chain employs TRBV5-4 and TRBJ2-3; 8 bases align to TRBD2. With V trimmed by 4 bases and J by 0 bases, 4 bases remained unmatched. Germline CDR1 SGHNT, CDR2 YYREEE (reference sequence). CDR3 size: 15 residues. CDR3 bases: TGTGCCAGCAGCCCGAGCGGGGGAAGCACAGATACGCAGTATTTT. As protein: CASSPSGGSTDTQYF.